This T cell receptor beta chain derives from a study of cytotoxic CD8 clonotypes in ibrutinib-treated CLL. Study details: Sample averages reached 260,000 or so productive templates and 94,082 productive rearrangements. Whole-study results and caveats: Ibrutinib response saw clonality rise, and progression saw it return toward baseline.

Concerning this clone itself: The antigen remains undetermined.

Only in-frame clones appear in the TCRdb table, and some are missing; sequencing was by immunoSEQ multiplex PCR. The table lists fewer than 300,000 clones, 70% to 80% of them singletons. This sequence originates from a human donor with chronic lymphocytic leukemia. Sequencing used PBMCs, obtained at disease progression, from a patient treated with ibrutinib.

CDR3 nucleotide sequence: TGTGCCAGCAGCCGCGGGACTAGCGGCTCCTACGAGCAGTACTTC. Protein product: CASSRGTSGSYEQYF. J is TRBJ2-7 and V is TRBV4-2, with TRBD2 matching over 11 bases. The CDR3 has 15 residues. Trimming removed 4 bases from V and 0 bases from J; junction bases left unmatched: 2. Germline V gives CDR1 LGHNA, CDR2 YNFKEQ.